These T cell receptor beta chains were read from a single sample in a study of human T cells and chemical hapten exposure. One entry per CDR3 protein results from TCRdb running MiXCR on the RACE reads. The table has 360,000 or so distinct CDR3 sequences, over 6% seen once; the top ten hold 4.5% to 6%. This material consisted of whole blood, taken in connection with sensitization to the hapten diphenylcyclopropenone (DPC). These receptors were obtained from a woman under 30 with alopecia areata. Some clones in this sample may be carry-over from other donors' samples. Both conserved end residues are part of each CDR3. The order of the fields is CDR3 protein, J gene, V gene.

CASSSIGQKAFF | TRBJ1-1 | TRBV13
CASSFLRGLMNYGYTF | TRBJ1-2 | TRBV27
CASSLGSSGLRNTIYF | TRBJ1-3 | TRBV5-4
CASSLNDNLGTQYF | TRBJ2-5 | TRBV4-1
CASSTRLGKETQYF | TRBJ2-5 | TRBV6-2/TRBV6-3
CAISEMASGTDTQYF | TRBJ2-3 | TRBV10-3
CATRRITGANQPQHF | TRBJ1-5 | TRBV6-2/TRBV6-3
CASSSGMLAGGYGYTF | TRBJ1-2 | TRBV7-2
CASRFGGIQETQYF | TRBJ2-5 | TRBV2
CASSAIKGENEKLFF | TRBJ1-4 | TRBV7-2
CASSLEARNEQYF | TRBJ2-7 | TRBV7-2
CASSSDRGAYGYTF | TRBJ1-2 | TRBV5-6
CASSPGLVPGELFF | TRBJ2-2 | TRBV11-2
CASSLDGASGQPQHF | TRBJ1-5 | TRBV11-1